This TCR beta chain was sequenced during a study of cytomegalovirus exposure and HLA in healthy donors (dated by TCRdb to about 2017). Regarding the complete study: The roughly 670 repertoires of the first cohort and the approximately 110 validation repertoires were produced on the same platform, according to a later analysis. The study was designed to test whether signatures of past pathogen exposure could be identified by cataloging public T cell receptors. In addition to the first cohort of 666 subjects, a separate validation cohort of approximately 110 different subjects was used. The study combined high-throughput TCR immunosequencing, statistical association of individual TCRs with disease status, and machine learning to predict cytomegalovirus infection status.

Broad study findings and their caveats: The authors suggested that the approach could potentially be extended to other disease states and immunological phenotypes. In both the original and validation cohorts, the classifier was reported to diagnose cytomegalovirus status with high specificity and sensitivity. The validation cohort had no HLA typing available for a later analysis, so co-occurrence within that cohort was assessed over all 120 or so repertoires. A few of the identified cytomegalovirus-associated TCR beta chains were confirmed in vitro to be specific for cytomegalovirus antigens. Across donors, most TCR sequences were observed very rarely, whereas some public TCRs were present in many individuals. Subsequent analysis determined that TCRs grouped into clusters in the first cohort also showed a tendency toward co-occurrence across the 120 or so validation repertoires, and 94% of cluster scores exceeded 0. The study listed approximately 150 TCR beta chains as associated with cytomegalovirus.

The library was obtained by the immunoSEQ multiplex PCR assay. The authors' pipeline ran thus. A statistical classification framework was developed to diagnose cytomegalovirus status using the catalog of TCR beta chain sequences. TCRdb took over this immuneACCESS table, retaining in-frame rearrangements with V and J assigned. Such tables are incomplete; in checked studies, under half of the missing clones stem from an unresolved V gene, and the remainder is unexplained. That table furnishes V, J and clone size, whereas the DNA furnished D and trimming. The sample yields around 180,000 clones; roughly 82% were counted once. Less than 9% of the sample belongs to the ten largest clones. Taken from the germline V gene, the CDR1 and CDR2 loops are SGHAT and FQNNGV. V is shortened by 3 bases, J by 5 bases, and the region joining them spans 10 bases. The CDR3 contains 14 residues, cysteine and phenylalanine counted. The read is trimmed to its CDR3 DNA, 42 bases read in frame from base 1.

On this clone: Its antigen is not yet known. Per-base qualities were not stored, and no clone one base away is much larger.

The donors were included in the validation cohort of approximately 120 subjects, a group kept apart from the roughly 730-subject first cohort. The receptor's source is a man aged 18-30 years in good health and CMV-seropositive. This receptor chain uses TRBV11-2 and TRBJ1-4; TRBD1 could be the D gene, as 6 bases match. Sequencing was done on a sample of PBMCs. Here is the DNA: TGTGCCAGCAGCTTGGCAGGGACAAATGAAAAACTGTTTTTT. Its amino acids are CASSLAGTNEKLFF.